This T cell receptor beta chain was captured in a study of T-cell reconstitution after alpha-beta-depleted transplantation in children (TCRdb year 2016). Study-wide context: Using TCR repertoire profiling, the study followed T-cell immune reconstitution in a quantitative way in children after TCRalphabeta/CD19-depleted allogeneic hematopoietic cell transplantation. Here is what the overall study found, with its caveats: About two months after transplant, the apparently early recovery of alphabetaT-cell counts reportedly depended on just several hundred clones that had expanded rapidly and came from non-depleted graft cells. In some patients, the high TCRbeta diversity seen at day 60 was put down to recipient T cells and intrathymic progenitors that had survived conditioning. Over the following months the frequencies of hyperexpanded clones went down, and after one year T-cell counts and TCRbeta diversity were mostly credited to newly produced T cells.

Library preparation was by PCR. Sequenced using an Illumina HiSeq 2500. Molecular barcoding was employed in the preparation of TCR libraries, with unique molecular identifiers being used to normalize TCRbeta repertoire quantification. TCRdb reprocessing: public reads trimmed at Q25 with fastp, clones called with MiXCR, in-frame beta chains kept. Each CDR3 protein gets just one entry, which takes the most common genes and DNA from the rows behind it. The sample profile shows about 510,000 distinct CDR3 sequences; about an eighth of them were found once. Roughly 15% of the sample is in the top ten clones. Unmatched junction bases come to 18, with V trimmed by 4 bases and J by 2 bases. The CDR3 starts with the cysteine, ends with the phenylalanine, and has 19 residues. Only the CDR3 DNA stays, 57 bases, in frame from base 1. From the germline V gene, CDR1 is SGHDT and CDR2 is YYEEEE. Sample treatment or condition, as interpreted from the label and publication: allogeneic hematopoietic cell transplantation with graft depleted of TCRalphabeta T cells and CD19 B cells. The children who served as transplant recipients had been given grafts of TCRalphabeta/CD19-depleted allogeneic hematopoietic cells.

A note on this clonotype: What this receptor recognizes is not known. Qualities for individual bases were not recorded, and no much larger clone is one base off.

This sequence uses TRBV5-6 and TRBJ2-5, and 9 junctional nucleotides match TRBD2. The sample was PBMCs, mostly from graft donor cells, taken 180 days after TCRalphabeta/CD19-depleted stem cell transplant. The sequence was obtained from a female patient between 2 and 15 years old who had a stem cell transplant for aplastic anemia, so the T cells may come from the graft donor. CDR3 sequence: CASSPGTVFLAGFQETQYF. Here is the DNA: TGTGCCAGCAGCCCCGGGACAGTCTTTCTAGCGGGATTTCAAGAGACCCAGTACTTC.